The rows below give T cell receptor beta chains drawn from one sample of a study of blood T cells in healthy people across ages. TCRdb itself ran the 5' RACE reads through MiXCR, one entry per CDR3 protein. The sample includes about 780,000 distinct CDR3 sequences, around 68% of them seen just once. The specimen sequenced was blood. The receptors were gathered from a young man in good health. Each CDR3 is given with its conserved first and last residue. Each record gives: V gene, J gene, clone size, D gene, CDR3 protein, CDR3 DNA. The D gene is left open where the match is weak. Clone size, where shown, is once, few, many, or a class for clones that have expanded.

TRBV7-3,TRBJ2-1,.,.,CASSLGMGDNEQFF,TGTGCCAGCAGCTTAGGGATGGGGGACAATGAGCAGTTCTTC
TRBV14,TRBJ2-5,few,.,CASSQDVGPGWGQETQYF,TGTGCCAGCAGCCAAGATGTGGGGCCGGGGTGGGGCCAAGAGACCCAGTACTTC
TRBV5-1,TRBJ2-5,.,.,CASRDRDYQETQYF,TGCGCCAGCAGAGACCGGGACTACCAAGAGACCCAGTACTTC
TRBV27,TRBJ1-5,.,.,CASSLIPSSGQPQHF,TGTGCCAGCAGTCTTATTCCCTCGTCTGGTCAGCCCCAGCATTTT
TRBV27,TRBJ2-3,.,TRBD2,CASSWLAGAQPRKDTQYF,TGTGCCAGCAGTTGGTTAGCGGGGGCCCAGCCTCGAAAGGATACGCAGTATTTT
TRBV9,TRBJ2-7,.,TRBD1,CASSVTQGAGEQYF,TGTGCCAGCAGCGTAACCCAGGGGGCAGGCGAGCAGTACTTC
TRBV3-1,TRBJ2-4,.,TRBD2,CASSPQGGHLSKNIQYF,TGTGCCAGCAGCCCCCAGGGAGGGCATCTGTCCAAAAACATTCAGTACTTC
TRBV9,TRBJ2-7,.,.,CTSSVAREGASYEQYF,TGTACCAGCAGCGTAGCTAGGGAGGGGGCGTCTTACGAGCAGTACTTC
TRBV4-3,TRBJ1-6,once,TRBD1,CASSPTGNWISPLHF,TGCGCCAGCAGCCCGACAGGGAACTGGATTTCACCCCTCCACTTT
TRBV29-1,TRBJ1-5,.,.,CSVGWDGDSNQPQHF,TGCAGCGTCGGGTGGGACGGTGATAGCAATCAGCCCCAGCATTTT
TRBV12-3/TRBV12-4,TRBJ2-3,.,TRBD2,CASGKSGGLEDTQYF,TGTGCCAGCGGAAAAAGCGGGGGGCTGGAAGATACGCAGTATTTT
TRBV25-1,TRBJ2-1,.,.,CASSQGGFEQFF,TGTGCCAGCTCGCAAGGGGGATTTGAGCAGTTCTTC
TRBV28,TRBJ1-2,.,.,CASSLGQPNYGYTF,TGTGCCAGCAGTTTAGGTCAACCTAACTATGGCTACACCTTC
TRBV20-1,TRBJ2-3,.,TRBD2,CSARTGGPNTQYF,TGCAGTGCTAGAACGGGGGGGCCAAATACGCAGTATTTT
TRBV19,TRBJ1-5,few,TRBD1,CASSLGQGRQPQHF,TGTGCCAGTAGTCTCGGACAGGGGCGACAGCCCCAGCATTTT
TRBV28,TRBJ2-7,.,.,CASSLSRESYEQYF,TGTGCCAGCAGCTTATCCCGGGAGTCCTACGAGCAGTACTTC
TRBV12-3/TRBV12-4,TRBJ2-1,.,TRBD2,CASSLSSGGGYNEQFF,TGTGCCAGCAGCCTCTCTAGCGGGGGCGGGTACAATGAGCAGTTCTTC
TRBV6-6,TRBJ2-7,few,.,CASSFTAYYEQYF,TGTGCCAGCAGTTTTACAGCCTACTACGAGCAGTACTTC
TRBV12-5,TRBJ2-1,.,.,CASGPRGLGNEQFF,TGTGCTAGTGGCCCCAGGGGCCTGGGGAATGAGCAGTTCTTC
TRBV9,TRBJ2-3,.,.,CASSPNRDERVQYF,TGTGCCAGCAGCCCAAACAGGGACGAAAGGGTGCAGTATTTT
TRBV20-1,TRBJ2-7,few,.,CSALRPESSYEQYF,TGCAGTGCTCTCCGGCCAGAAAGCTCCTACGAGCAGTACTTC
TRBV20-1,TRBJ2-4,once,.,CSASEYGMAKNIQYF,TGCAGTGCTAGTGAATATGGTATGGCCAAAAACATTCAGTACTTC
TRBV7-2,TRBJ2-7,.,TRBD2,CASSLRLAGITYEQYF,TGTGCCAGCAGCTTAAGACTAGCGGGGATTACCTACGAGCAGTACTTC
TRBV27,TRBJ2-1,.,TRBD1,CASSFPRGEQFF,TGTGCCAGCAGTTTCCCCAGGGGGGAGCAGTTCTTC
TRBV7-9,TRBJ1-6,few,.,CASSLSAMNSPLHF,TGTGCCAGCAGCTTGTCAGCCATGAATTCACCCCTCCACTTT
TRBV6-5,TRBJ2-5,.,TRBD2,CASSYSPDTSEQETQYF,TGTGCCAGCAGTTACTCCCCGGATACTAGCGAGCAAGAGACCCAGTACTTC
TRBV30,TRBJ2-1,.,.,CAWRDYTPNEQFF,TGTGCCTGGAGGGACTACACTCCGAATGAGCAGTTCTTC
TRBV9,TRBJ1-1,.,.,CASSARTVPNTEAFF,TGTGCCAGCAGCGCCAGGACAGTCCCGAACACTGAAGCTTTCTTT
TRBV10-3,TRBJ2-1,.,.,CAISENLAWEQFF,TGTGCCATCAGTGAGAATTTGGCGTGGGAGCAGTTCTTC
TRBV2,TRBJ2-7,.,.,CASTYSHEQYF,TGTGCCAGCACCTATAGCCACGAGCAGTACTTC
TRBV4-1,TRBJ2-7,.,.,CASSQEGTGTSYEQYF,TGCGCCAGCAGCCAAGAAGGAACAGGGACCTCCTACGAGCAGTACTTC
TRBV29-1,TRBJ2-7,few,.,CSPIGQSSYEQYF,TGCAGCCCTATTGGACAGAGCTCCTACGAGCAGTACTTC
TRBV20-1,TRBJ2-3,.,.,CSVGHEADTQYF,TGCAGTGTCGGCCATGAGGCAGATACGCAGTATTTT
TRBV18,TRBJ2-5,.,.,CASSPPRGRETQYF,TGTGCCAGCTCACCACCCAGGGGAAGGGAGACCCAGTACTTC
TRBV7-9,TRBJ2-7,.,.,CASSFRFYEQYF,TGTGCCAGCAGCTTCCGGTTCTACGAGCAGTACTTC
TRBV6-1,TRBJ1-5,few,.,CASSWTMDGNQPQHF,TGTGCCAGCAGCTGGACTATGGACGGAAATCAGCCCCAGCATTTT
TRBV5-1,TRBJ2-4,.,.,CAPRSLETDIQYF,TGCGCCCCCCGCAGCTTGGAAACGGACATTCAGTACTTC
TRBV6-4,TRBJ2-1,.,.,CASRVTVAIDVEQFF,TGTGCCAGCAGAGTTACAGTGGCTATAGACGTAGAGCAGTTCTTC
TRBV7-9,TRBJ2-3,.,TRBD2,CASSAPRPGLVTDTQYF,TGTGCCAGCAGCGCCCCGCGACCGGGACTAGTGACAGATACGCAGTATTTT
TRBV20-1,TRBJ2-1,.,TRBD2,CSASGLAGIGLFF,TGCAGTGCTAGTGGACTAGCGGGGATAGGGCTGTTCTTC
TRBV20-1,TRBJ1-5,.,.,CSAPPAGINQPQHF,TGCAGTGCTCCCCCCGCAGGGATTAATCAGCCCCAGCATTTT
TRBV25-1,TRBJ1-6,.,.,CASSQQGVPYNSPLHF,TGTGCCAGCAGTCAACAGGGTGTCCCCTATAATTCACCCCTCCACTTT
TRBV20-1,TRBJ2-5,.,TRBD1,CSAWWDRGKTQYF,TGCAGTGCTTGGTGGGACAGGGGTAAGACCCAGTACTTC
TRBV4-2,TRBJ1-5,few,.,CASSPIAGILNQPQHF,TGTGCCAGCAGCCCTATTGCGGGGATCTTAAATCAGCCCCAGCATTTT
TRBV6-2/TRBV6-3,TRBJ2-1,.,.,CASRAGVHLSYNEQFF,TGTGCCAGCAGAGCGGGTGTACATCTCTCCTACAATGAGCAGTTCTTC
TRBV4-2,TRBJ2-7,.,.,CASSEVDFSYEQYF,TGTGCCAGCAGCGAAGTGGACTTTTCCTACGAGCAGTACTTC
TRBV7-3,TRBJ1-2,.,.,CASSLGSGQGYTF,TGTGCCAGCAGCTTAGGATCGGGGCAAGGCTACACCTTC
TRBV7-2,TRBJ2-5,few,TRBD2,CASSLNFRGGGQETQYF,TGTGCCAGCAGCTTAAATTTTCGCGGCGGGGGGCAAGAGACCCAGTACTTC
TRBV20-1,TRBJ1-1,.,.,CSARDVGQLSTEAFF,TGCAGTGCTAGAGATGTCGGGCAGCTTTCCACTGAAGCTTTCTTT
TRBV3-1,TRBJ2-7,.,.,CASSPVRSYEQYF,TGTGCCAGCAGCCCGGTACGGAGCTACGAGCAGTACTTC
TRBV20-1,TRBJ2-7,few,.,CSAGAAWSYEQYF,TGCAGTGCTGGAGCGGCCTGGTCCTACGAGCAGTACTTC
TRBV7-2,TRBJ2-1,few,TRBD2,CASSFDAGGLRDEQFF,TGTGCCAGCAGCTTCGATGCGGGGGGCCTTAGGGATGAGCAGTTCTTC
TRBV15,TRBJ2-7,.,.,CATSREAGVAYEQYF,TGTGCCACCAGCAGAGAGGCAGGGGTAGCCTACGAGCAGTACTTC